Sequencing of this T cell receptor beta chain was carried out in a study of T cell therapy after organ transplantation. Looking at the study overall: Therapy products were autologous CMV-specific T cells, peptide-expanded for roughly two weeks. The study, taken as a whole, reports: Post-therapy reconstitution appeared to include transferred and endogenous clonotypes.

These transplant recipients had drug-resistant or recurrent cytomegalovirus infection. To note about this clone: Its antigen is not identified.

TCRdb keeps only in-frame clones here, not all; method: immunoSEQ multiplex PCR. The table shows about 48,000 clones, with approximately 94% occurring only once. The CDR3 length is 15 residues. Trimming removed 3 bases from V and 2 bases from J; junction bases left unmatched: 5. From germline, CDR1 is MNHNS and CDR2 SASEGT. The chain is built from TRBV6-1 and TRBJ2-7, with TRBD1 matching over 9 bases. This TCR was recovered from a human patient who had received a solid organ transplant and had CMV disease. The sample was CD8+ T cells from blood, taken before autologous CMV-specific T cell therapy. In DNA, the CDR3 is TGTGCCAGCAGTGACTGGACAGGGGTCACCTACGAGCAGTACTTC. Translated: CASSDWTGVTYEQYF.